These T cell receptor beta chains were read from a single sample in a study of shared clonotypes between healthy human individuals. Profiling relied on immunoSEQ multiplex PCR, and the TCRdb table lists in-frame clones only, not all of them. Of about 800,000 clones in the sample, 90% to 98% were seen once. Sequences were obtained from naive CD8+ T cells sorted from blood. The receptors were sampled from a man aged 25-40 years in good health. Each CDR3 is given with its conserved first and last residue. The D gene is left open where the match is weak. Not all rows give a size; the values are once, few, many and, for expanded clones, a class.

v_call,d_call,j_call,clone_size,cdr3_nt,cdr3_aa
TRBV5-6,-,TRBJ2-1,-,TGTGCCAGCAGCTTGCGGGGAAAGGAGCAGTTCTTC,CASSLRGKEQFF
TRBV7-9,-,TRBJ2-1,-,TGTGCCAGCAGATCCCCCGGAGGCTCCTACAATGAGCAGTTCTTC,CASRSPGGSYNEQFF
TRBV7-8,TRBD1,TRBJ2-2,-,TGTGCCAGCAGCTTAGCACAGGGGTCCGGGGAGCTGTTTTTT,CASSLAQGSGELFF
TRBV7-9,-,TRBJ2-7,once,TGTGCCAGCAGCCTCTGGACATCCTACGAGCAGTACTTC,CASSLWTSYEQYF
TRBV7-9,TRBD1,TRBJ2-7,-,TGTGCCAGCAGCGGACAGGTATCCTACGAGCAGTACTTC,CASSGQVSYEQYF
TRBV30,TRBD2,TRBJ2-5,-,TGTGCCTGGAGCCGGGGGACTAGCGGAGGCCAAGAGACCCAGTACTTC,CAWSRGTSGGQETQYF
TRBV27,TRBD2,TRBJ2-1,-,TGTGCCAGCAGTTTGATTCGGGGACTAGTTAACAATGAGCAGTTCTTC,CASSLIRGLVNNEQFF
TRBV10-3,-,TRBJ1-1,-,TGTGCCATCAGTGAGACGATGAACACTGAAGCTTTCTTT,CAISETMNTEAFF
TRBV11-2,-,TRBJ2-7,-,TGTGCCAGCAGGGACTACGAGCAGTACTTC,CASRDYEQYF
TRBV7-9,-,TRBJ2-2,-,TGTGCCAGCAGCCCACTCGGCGACCTAGCCCTGCACGGGGAGCTGTTTTTT,CASSPLGDLALHGELFF
TRBV29-1,-,TRBJ2-3,-,TGCAGCGGATCAGTAGCTAGCACAGATACGCAGTATTTT,CSGSVASTDTQYF
TRBV5-1,TRBD2,TRBJ2-2,-,TGCGCCAGCAGCTCCAGACTAGCCGGCCCGACGAACACCGGGGAGCTGTTTTTT,CASSSRLAGPTNTGELFF
TRBV28,TRBD2,TRBJ2-5,-,TGTGCCAGCAGTCCAAATCCCGCCGCGGGGGATAAACAAGAGACCCAGTACTTC,CASSPNPAAGDKQETQYF
TRBV10-3,TRBD1,TRBJ1-1,-,TGTGCCATCAGTACAGGGGGACCTGAAGCTTTCTTT,CAISTGGPEAFF
TRBV7-6,-,TRBJ2-2,-,TGTGCCAGCAGCTCGGAAACCGGGGAGCTGTTTTTT,CASSSETGELFF
TRBV5-1,TRBD2,TRBJ2-1,-,TGCGCCAGCAGCTCCAACGTAGCGGGAGGGCCGATCGATGAGCAGTTCTTC,CASSSNVAGGPIDEQFF
TRBV11-2,-,TRBJ1-2,-,TGTGCCACCCGCCGGGGGGGCAAGGACTATGGCTACACCTTC,CATRRGGKDYGYTF
TRBV5-4,-,TRBJ1-5,-,TGTGCCAGCAGCTTGGCAGGGATCAATCAGCCCCAGCATTTT,CASSLAGINQPQHF
TRBV11-2,-,TRBJ2-1,once,TGTGCCAGCAGCTTGAGTAGCTTTAATGAGCAGTTCTTC,CASSLSSFNEQFF
TRBV9,TRBD1,TRBJ2-2,-,TGTGCCAGCAGCCGAACAGGGGGTAGTACCGGGGAGCTGTTTTTT,CASSRTGGSTGELFF
TRBV12-5,-,TRBJ2-3,once,TGTGCTAGTGGTTACAGCACAGATACGCAGTATTTT,CASGYSTDTQYF
TRBV19,-,TRBJ1-1,-,TGTGCCAGTAGTCTTCACAGGGACCGGAACACTGAAGCTTTCTTT,CASSLHRDRNTEAFF
TRBV6-5,-,TRBJ2-1,-,TGTGCCAGCACCCCAGGAAGCTCCTACAATGAGCAGTTCTTC,CASTPGSSYNEQFF
TRBV29-1,-,TRBJ2-2,-,TGCAGCGTTGGAGGAGACAGTTCCACCGGGGAGCTGTTTTTT,CSVGGDSSTGELFF
TRBV7-9,TRBD1,TRBJ1-2,-,TGTGCCAGCAGCCCGCTGCCGGGCGGGGGACAGTTCTATGGCTACACCTTC,CASSPLPGGGQFYGYTF
TRBV6-5,-,TRBJ2-3,-,TGTGCCAGCAGTTACCGAGAAGGCATGCCAGATACGCAGTATTTT,CASSYREGMPDTQYF
TRBV4-1,TRBD2,TRBJ2-7,-,TGCGCCAGCAGCCAAGCCCGTTTAGCGGGAGAGGGACGGCACGAGCAGTACTTC,CASSQARLAGEGRHEQYF
TRBV7-9,-,TRBJ2-3,-,TGTGCCAGCAGCCCAGCCGCAGATACGCAGTATTTT,CASSPAADTQYF
TRBV4-1,TRBD2,TRBJ2-2,-,TGCGCCAGCAGCCAAAGAAGTCCCCGATTAGCGGGAGGCACCGGGGAGCTGTTTTTT,CASSQRSPRLAGGTGELFF
TRBV4-3,TRBD1,TRBJ1-2,-,TGCGCCAGCAGCCCCGGGACAGCCTATGGCTACACCTTC,CASSPGTAYGYTF
TRBV30,TRBD1,TRBJ2-2,-,TGTGCCACAGGGGACACCGGGGAGCTGTTTTTT,CATGDTGELFF
TRBV11-2,TRBD2,TRBJ2-7,-,TGTGCCAGCAGCCACAGACTAGCGGGGTCCTACGAGCAGTACTTC,CASSHRLAGSYEQYF
TRBV5-8,TRBD2,TRBJ2-7,-,TGTGCCAGCAGCCCCGGGACTAGCGGGACTGACGAGCAGTACTTC,CASSPGTSGTDEQYF
TRBV7-8,-,TRBJ2-3,-,TGTGCCAGTTGGGGAGGGGGGATAGCGGAAAGCACAGATACGCAGTATTTT,CASWGGGIAESTDTQYF
TRBV7-9,TRBD2,TRBJ2-5,-,TGTGCCAGCAGAACCGGGAGGCTTGAAGAGACCCAGTACTTC,CASRTGRLEETQYF
TRBV4-3,-,TRBJ2-1,-,TGCGCCAGCAGCCAAGATGTTGGGAGCTCCTACAATGAGCAGTTCTTC,CASSQDVGSSYNEQFF
TRBV6-6,TRBD2,TRBJ2-1,once,TGTGCCAGCACCCTAGCGGGAGGGCCCGATGAGCAGTTCTTC,CASTLAGGPDEQFF
TRBV6-4,TRBD2,TRBJ2-2,-,TGTGCCAGTTCTAGCGGCTGGAACACCGGGGAGCTGTTTTTT,CASSSGWNTGELFF
TRBV18,TRBD2,TRBJ2-1,-,TGTGCCAGCGCCGGACTAGCGGACGAGCAGTTCTTC,CASAGLADEQFF
TRBV4-3,-,TRBJ1-2,once,TGCGCCAGCAGCCAAGAGGCCCACGCACATGGCTACACCTTC,CASSQEAHAHGYTF
TRBV6-5,-,TRBJ2-7,once,TGTGCCAGCAGTTTGGCCGGGCCCAGCTCCTACGAGCAGTACTTC,CASSLAGPSSYEQYF
TRBV7-9,TRBD1,TRBJ2-7,once,TGTGCCAGCAGCTCCGCGACAGGGCCGTACGAGCAGTACTTC,CASSSATGPYEQYF
TRBV4-1,TRBD1,TRBJ2-2,-,TGCGCCAGCAGCCAAGTGCTACAGGGGGCCGGGGAGCTGTTTTTT,CASSQVLQGAGELFF
TRBV7-9,-,TRBJ1-1,-,TGTGCCAGCAGCGATTCCCTTCGACGTGAAGCTTTCTTT,CASSDSLRREAFF
TRBV7-9,-,TRBJ2-7,-,TGTGCCAGCAGCATGGACAGCTCCGAGCAGTACTTC,CASSMDSSEQYF